This T cell receptor beta chain appears in the sequencing data of a study of Ad26.COV2.S vaccination and SARS-CoV-2 variants. Study context: Once or twice, 56 days apart, Ad26.COV2.S was delivered intramuscularly. Study findings and constraints: Vaccinees reportedly had broad spike-specific CD8+ and CD4+ T cell responses. Spike-specific TCR breadth ran higher among vaccine recipients than placebo recipients. Vaccine recipients and placebo recipients showed similar non-spike TCR breadth.

V was trimmed by 1 base and J by 0 bases, leaving 11 bases between them. Germline V gene data show CDR1 as SGHTA and CDR2 as FQGNSA. CDR3 length equals 16 residues. As to this clone: What it recognizes is unknown.

The protocol was immunoSEQ multiplex PCR, while the TCRdb copy is restricted to in-frame clones and leaves out a portion. Of around 500,000 clones in the sample, roughly 87% are singletons; the top ten hold 1.7%. The treatment: over 15 received Ad26.COV2.S at low or high dose, single or two shots; roughly five received placebo; per-sample allocation not given. Each sample was drawn 63 days after the first injection (of vaccine or placebo). The chain has TRBV7-2 and TRBJ2-3; D perhaps matches TRBD1 (6 bases). Sequences were derived from peripheral blood, sampled in a trial of Ad26.COV2.S vaccine versus placebo. This sequence originates from a person aged 18 to 59 who received the Ad26.COV2.S COVID-19 vaccine or a placebo. The CDR3 nucleotides are TGTGCCAGCAGCTTAGGGAGAGGGGGAAGCACAGATACGCAGTATTTT. Encoded protein: CASSLGRGGSTDTQYF.